This T cell receptor beta chain comes out of a study of T cell repertoires in cytomegalovirus infection (dated by TCRdb to between 2019 and 2020). About the study as a whole: Donor HLA type was relevant to the analysis, because carriage of CMV infection together with the matching HLA type was indicated by public TCR beta signatures.

CDR1 and CDR2, looked up from the germline V gene, are MNHEY and SVGAGI. Taken from cysteine to phenylalanine, the CDR3 has 15 residues. Just CDR3 DNA is preserved here, 45 bases in frame from base 1. TCRdb shows the sequencer as Illumina HiSeq 1500. Clones were called with MiXCR by TCRdb after fastp trimmed the public reads at Q25, and only in-frame beta chains were retained. Rows matching on CDR3 protein sequence are summarized as one entry with the most common DNA and genes. In this sample the table shows around 94,000 distinct CDR3 sequences, 16% of which occur a single time. The ten largest clones add up to approximately 8% of the sample. A remark on this clonotype: Its antigen target is currently unknown. A junction end diverges from the germline sequence, so it may reflect a read error.

What the work shows at the level of the full study, not this receptor alone: The ex vivo response was dominated by HLA-C-restricted CMV-specific TCR beta clonotypes, which also provided the single most frequent clonotype in two of eight donors. In both this cohort and an independent cohort of 352 donors, the cumulative frequency of public TCR beta family members distinguished carriers of CMV infection plus the relevant HLA type.

The TCR comes from a human donor in good health (CMV status not recorded). Some clones in this sample may be carry-over from other donors' samples. The sequenced material came from PBMCs. The V and J genes are TRBV6-5 and TRBJ1-1; 10 of the junction bases match TRBD1. Here the CDR3 is given as CAISYSGTGARVAFF. DNA sequence: TGTGCCATCAGTTATTCCGGGACAGGGGCAAGAGTAGCTTTCTTT.